Listed below are T cell receptor beta chains from one sample, sequenced in a study of identical twins. TCRdb re-analysed the 5' RACE reads in MiXCR, keeping a single row per CDR3 protein. This table holds roughly 540,000 distinct CDR3 sequences, less than 25% found once. Another study also made use of these data, one on T cells expressing NK-cell markers.

The sample taken for sequencing was CD4+ T cells sorted from blood. These receptors all stem from a woman aged 18-35 years in good health. Each CDR3 is given with its conserved first and last residue. Fields, in order: V gene, D gene, clone size, J gene, CDR3 protein, CDR3 DNA. The D gene is left open where the match is weak. Not every row has a clone size; where given, it reads once, few, many or a size class.

V gene: TRBV15
D gene: .
clone size: few
J gene: TRBJ2-7
CDR3 protein: CATSRDLAYEQYF
CDR3 DNA: TGTGCCACCAGCAGAGATCTTGCCTACGAGCAGTACTTC

V gene: TRBV29-1
D gene: .
clone size: .
J gene: TRBJ2-7
CDR3 protein: CSVGGHWGNEQYF
CDR3 DNA: TGCAGCGTTGGGGGTCACTGGGGAAACGAGCAGTACTTC

V gene: TRBV15
D gene: .
clone size: .
J gene: TRBJ2-7
CDR3 protein: CATSRDPVGLREQYF
CDR3 DNA: TGTGCCACCAGCAGAGATCCAGTGGGGTTGAGGGAGCAGTACTTC

V gene: TRBV20-1
D gene: .
clone size: many
J gene: TRBJ2-1
CDR3 protein: CSLDSYNEQFF
CDR3 DNA: TGCAGCTTGGACAGTTACAATGAGCAGTTCTTC

V gene: TRBV21-1
D gene: .
clone size: .
J gene: TRBJ2-1
CDR3 protein: CASSPGLARGGLNEQFF
CDR3 DNA: TGTGCCAGCAGCCCGGGACTAGCGAGAGGGGGCCTCAATGAGCAGTTCTTC

V gene: TRBV20-1
D gene: TRBD2
clone size: .
J gene: TRBJ2-2
CDR3 protein: CSGGMTSGSSTGELFF
CDR3 DNA: TGCAGTGGCGGGATGACTAGCGGGAGCTCTACCGGGGAGCTGTTTTTT

V gene: TRBV20-1
D gene: .
clone size: .
J gene: TRBJ2-7
CDR3 protein: CSARNRTGDTYEQYF
CDR3 DNA: TGCAGTGCTAGAAACCGGACGGGGGATACCTACGAGCAGTACTTC

V gene: TRBV25-1
D gene: .
clone size: few
J gene: TRBJ2-1
CDR3 protein: CASSERGKGVDEQFF
CDR3 DNA: TGTGCCAGCAGTGAACGGGGGAAAGGGGTCGATGAGCAGTTCTTC

V gene: TRBV7-9
D gene: .
clone size: few
J gene: TRBJ2-7
CDR3 protein: CASSKGGPYEQYF
CDR3 DNA: TGTGCCAGCAGCAAGGGGGGGCCCTACGAGCAGTACTTC

V gene: TRBV20-1
D gene: TRBD2
clone size: many
J gene: TRBJ2-1
CDR3 protein: CSASLAGYNEQFF
CDR3 DNA: TGCAGTGCTAGCCTAGCGGGGTACAATGAGCAGTTCTTC

V gene: TRBV7-6
D gene: .
clone size: .
J gene: TRBJ2-7
CDR3 protein: CASSPGDGPTYEQYF
CDR3 DNA: TGTGCCAGCAGCCCTGGAGACGGGCCCACCTACGAGCAGTACTTC

V gene: TRBV7-8
D gene: TRBD1
clone size: many
J gene: TRBJ1-2
CDR3 protein: CASSPRYIGTGSIRFGGYTF
CDR3 DNA: TGTGCCAGCAGCCCGAGGTATATCGGGACAGGGTCGATACGATTTGGTGGCTACACCTTC

V gene: TRBV27
D gene: .
clone size: many
J gene: TRBJ2-7
CDR3 protein: CASSKRGVGEQYF
CDR3 DNA: TGTGCCAGCAGTAAGAGGGGGGTAGGAGAGCAGTACTTC

V gene: TRBV2
D gene: .
clone size: few
J gene: TRBJ2-5
CDR3 protein: CASSEASRGQETQYF
CDR3 DNA: TGTGCCAGCAGTGAAGCGAGTCGGGGGCAAGAGACCCAGTACTTC

V gene: TRBV5-6
D gene: .
clone size: .
J gene: TRBJ2-5
CDR3 protein: CASSLGGRRILQETQYF
CDR3 DNA: TGTGCCAGCAGCTTGGGTGGTCGACGTATCCTTCAAGAGACCCAGTACTTC

V gene: TRBV20-1
D gene: .
clone size: few
J gene: TRBJ1-2
CDR3 protein: CSAPHGRGGYTF
CDR3 DNA: TGCAGTGCCCCTCACGGCCGGGGGGGCTACACCTTC

V gene: TRBV27
D gene: .
clone size: few
J gene: TRBJ1-1
CDR3 protein: CASSLKALLAGDTEAFF
CDR3 DNA: TGTGCCAGCAGTTTAAAGGCATTGTTGGCAGGGGACACTGAAGCTTTCTTT

V gene: TRBV5-1
D gene: TRBD1
clone size: .
J gene: TRBJ2-1
CDR3 protein: CASSTKVSTGVGNNEQFF
CDR3 DNA: TGCGCCAGCAGCACCAAGGTGTCCACAGGGGTAGGAAACAATGAGCAGTTCTTC